Given below is one T cell receptor (beta chain) in context. This CDR3 has 11 amino acids. V shed 4 bases and J shed 6 bases, with 6 bases lying between them. Participants were placed into cohorts based on the clinical history they reported. TCRdb's copy holds only in-frame clones and misses some; the assay was immunoSEQ multiplex PCR. Of some 420,000 clones in the sample, over 75% are singletons; the top ten hold roughly 1.1%. This specimen belongs to a study of blood T cell repertoires in COVID-19. This chain links TRBV12-3 or TRBV12-4 with TRBJ1-2; perhaps TRBD1 as D (6 bases). This receptor was identified in a young man who had recovered from COVID-19. Specimen: PBMCs or T cells enriched from blood (not recorded which). The CDR3 loop is CASSYRDGYTF. The CDR3 nucleotides read TGTGCCAGCAGTTACAGGGATGGCTACACCTTC.